This T cell receptor beta chain was documented in a study of shared clonotypes between healthy human individuals (dated by TCRdb to 2020 to 2022). Looking at the study overall: The cohort comprised a couple of women and a few men aged 18 to 49 years. Per donor, three plates each were used for CD4 naive and CD4 memory, two for CD8 naive, and one for CD8 memory. To estimate repertoire size and how much clonotypes are shared between individuals, the study performed deep sequencing of blood TCR repertoires from 4 to 6 healthy adults. To increase sequencing depth and limit assay-specific biases, different laboratories used diverse techniques to prepare libraries and sequence TCR repertoires. Per donor, leukapheresis produced somewhere between about 0.9 and 9.5 billion PBMCs. Overall study outcomes, separate from this receptor: Sampling was restricted to blood, and TCR repertoires in tissues likely differ from the TCR repertoires found in blood. Because the study included only a small number of donors, the genetic and exposure-history diversity represented was limited. When a few donors were compared, the shared fraction of clonotypes was about 5% for naive CD4, around 3.5% for naive CD8, 2% to 2.5% for memory CD4, and 0.35% to 0.4% for memory CD8. Naive subsets generally had larger estimated clonotype richness than memory subsets. Higher generation probabilities were observed for clonotypes shared by all four sorted-subset donors than for non-shared clonotypes. Pairwise subsampling indicated that sequencing depth was expected to affect the degree of clonotype sharing among donors. Rarefaction of sorted-subset datasets indicated incomplete sequencing despite the large sequencing depth.

A distance of 15 bases separates the germline ends of V and J, which lose 3 bases and 6 bases respectively. Taken from cysteine to phenylalanine, the CDR3 has 15 residues. Only the CDR3 DNA stays, 45 bases, in frame from base 1. Sequences SEHNR (CDR1) and FQNEAQ (CDR2) are obtained from the germline V gene (reference sequence). Concerning this clone: No cognate antigen has been identified for it. Base quality data are lacking; no much larger clone is found one base away.

TCR CDR3 regions were amplified from genomic DNA by multiplex PCR using the deep immunoSEQ assay. For each cell subset, the extracted genomic DNA was distributed evenly across all wells of several immunoSEQ 96-well plates, and each plate served as one replicate. Each replicate PCR for sorted subsets received approximately 220 ng genomic DNA, equal to roughly 30,000 T cell genomes. Purified libraries were quantified with a Qubit 3.0 fluorometer, sized on a Bioanalyzer 2100, and re-quantified with the KAPA Library Quantification kit. Every immunoSEQ 96-well plate was sequenced on a dedicated single-read 150-cycle Illumina NextSeq 550 flow cell. In the authors' own workflow: Because only junctional sequences without quality scores were contained in the immunoSEQ output, filtering matching that applied to full-length reads could not be performed. Sequences were annotated with PyIR, a Python wrapper for IgBLAST v1.9, using IMGT germline references to assign V/J genes and CDR3. Reads were filtered out if the reads had weak V/J assignments (E-value above 1e-6), no CDR3, stop codons, out-of-frame junctions, or ambiguous translated residues. V3J clonotypes were defined as sequences sharing the same inferred V gene, J gene, and CDR3 amino acid sequence. Percentage overlap between repertoires was calculated by dividing the number of shared unique clonotypes by the size of the smaller repertoire. Three approaches were used to assess repertoire richness: RTK rarefaction, the Chao1 estimator, and Recon v2.1 estimates of unobserved clonotypes. OLGA was used to compute generation probabilities for all TCRbeta clonotypes that the gDNA method yielded from a few donors. The table comes from immuneACCESS by way of TCRdb, which keeps in-frame sequences with V and J called. Part of the clones is missing from these tables; in studies checked, under half for an unresolved V gene and the rest for unknown reasons. V, J and clone size are taken as reported in that table, and D and trimming were inferred from the DNA itself. In all, the sample holds 2 million to 2.5 million clones, and 80% to 95% of those were seen once. Of the sample, about 0.37% is held by the ten largest clones.

The donors were healthy, HIV-negative adults who had no recently reported acute infections or vaccinations. Only Caucasian adults living in Nashville, Tennessee, USA were represented among the donors. Magnetic negative selection was used to enrich CD4+ T cells, after which naive cells were positively selected on CD45RA and the negative fraction became the memory subset. After blood collection by leukapheresis, PBMCs were isolated using Ficoll-Histopaque density gradient centrifugation and then cryopreserved in the vapor phase of liquid nitrogen. Analytical flow cytometry was used to check the purity and quantity of each magnetically sorted T cell population. From each sorted fraction, genomic DNA was isolated and quantified by UV absorbance on a Nanodrop 2000c.

Sequencing input: naive CD4+ T cells from PBMCs. In light of the paper, this sample's cell subset or site label describes: CD45RA+ positively selected. The sequence is built from TRBV7-9 and TRBJ2-1; the D gene is possibly TRBD1 or TRBD2, each agreeing over 5 bases. This sequence was found in a man aged 18 to 29 in good health. Some clones in this sample may be carry-over from other donors' samples. The CDR3 region: CASSLGPLQGNEQFF. The sequence in DNA is TGTGCCAGCAGCTTGGGACCTCTACAAGGCAATGAGCAGTTCTTC.